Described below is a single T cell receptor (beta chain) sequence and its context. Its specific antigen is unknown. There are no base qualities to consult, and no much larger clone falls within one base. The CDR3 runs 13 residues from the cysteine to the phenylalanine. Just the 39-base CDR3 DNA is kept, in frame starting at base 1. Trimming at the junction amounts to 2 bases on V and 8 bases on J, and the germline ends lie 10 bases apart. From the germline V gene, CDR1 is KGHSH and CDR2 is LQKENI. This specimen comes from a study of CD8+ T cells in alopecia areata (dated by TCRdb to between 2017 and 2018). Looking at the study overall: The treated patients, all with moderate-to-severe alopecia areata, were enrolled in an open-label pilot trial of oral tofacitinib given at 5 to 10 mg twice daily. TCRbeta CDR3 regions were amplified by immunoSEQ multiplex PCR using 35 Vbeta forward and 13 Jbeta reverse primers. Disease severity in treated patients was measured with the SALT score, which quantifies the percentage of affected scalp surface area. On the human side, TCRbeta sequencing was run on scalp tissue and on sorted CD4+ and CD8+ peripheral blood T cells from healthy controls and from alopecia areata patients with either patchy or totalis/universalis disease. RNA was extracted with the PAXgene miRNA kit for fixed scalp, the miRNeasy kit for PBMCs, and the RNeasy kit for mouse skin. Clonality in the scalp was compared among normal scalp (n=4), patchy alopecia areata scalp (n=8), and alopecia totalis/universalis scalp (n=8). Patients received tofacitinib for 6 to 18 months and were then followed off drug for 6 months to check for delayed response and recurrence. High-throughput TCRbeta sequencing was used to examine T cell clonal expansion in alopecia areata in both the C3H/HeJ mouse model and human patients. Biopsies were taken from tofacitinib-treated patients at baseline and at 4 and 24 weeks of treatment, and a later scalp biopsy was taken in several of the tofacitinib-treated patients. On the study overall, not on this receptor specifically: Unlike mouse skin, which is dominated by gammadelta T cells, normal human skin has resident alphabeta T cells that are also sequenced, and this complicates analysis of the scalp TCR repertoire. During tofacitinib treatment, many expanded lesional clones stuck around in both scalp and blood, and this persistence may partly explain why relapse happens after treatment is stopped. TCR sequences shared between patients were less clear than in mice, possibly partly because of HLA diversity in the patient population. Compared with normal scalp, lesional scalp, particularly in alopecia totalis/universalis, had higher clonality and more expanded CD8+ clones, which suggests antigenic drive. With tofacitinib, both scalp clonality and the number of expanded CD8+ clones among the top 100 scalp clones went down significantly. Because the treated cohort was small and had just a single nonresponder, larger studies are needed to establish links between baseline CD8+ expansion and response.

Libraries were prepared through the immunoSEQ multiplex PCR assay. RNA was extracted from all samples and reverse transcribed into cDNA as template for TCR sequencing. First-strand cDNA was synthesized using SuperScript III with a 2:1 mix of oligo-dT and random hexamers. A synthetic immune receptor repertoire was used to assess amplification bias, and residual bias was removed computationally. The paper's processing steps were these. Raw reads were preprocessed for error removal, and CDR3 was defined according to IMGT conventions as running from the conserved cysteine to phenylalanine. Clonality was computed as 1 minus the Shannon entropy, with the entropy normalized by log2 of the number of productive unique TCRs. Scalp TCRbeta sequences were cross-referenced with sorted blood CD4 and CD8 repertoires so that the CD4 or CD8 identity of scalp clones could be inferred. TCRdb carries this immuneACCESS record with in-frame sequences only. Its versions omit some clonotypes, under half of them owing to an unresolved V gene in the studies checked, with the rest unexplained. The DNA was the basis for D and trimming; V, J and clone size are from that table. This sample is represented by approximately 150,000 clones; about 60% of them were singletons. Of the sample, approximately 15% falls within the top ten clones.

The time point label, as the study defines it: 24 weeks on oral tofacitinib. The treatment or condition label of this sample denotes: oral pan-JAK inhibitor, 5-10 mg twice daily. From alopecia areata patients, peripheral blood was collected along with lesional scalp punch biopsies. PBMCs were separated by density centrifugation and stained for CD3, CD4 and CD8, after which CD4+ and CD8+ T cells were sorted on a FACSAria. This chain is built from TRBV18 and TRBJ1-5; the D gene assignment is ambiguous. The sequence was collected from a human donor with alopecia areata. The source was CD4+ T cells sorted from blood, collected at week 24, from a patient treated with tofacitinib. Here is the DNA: TGTGCCAGCTCACCAGCCCGGAGCGAGCCCCAGCATTTT. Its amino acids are CASSPARSEPQHF.